This T cell receptor (beta chain) was found in a study of blood T cell repertoires in COVID-19 (dated by TCRdb to 2018 to 2021). A note on the overall study: The collaborator samples originated in the United States, Italy and Spain and spanned the acute and convalescent phases of COVID-19. A de-identified subject ID, COVID-19 status, age in years and sex were almost always included in the sample metadata. Subjects who had been exposed to COVID-19, were actively infected with it, or had recovered from it provided the deeply sampled blood TCRbeta repertoires that made up the dataset. The samples were drawn from the first 160 participants of the ongoing ImmuneRACE study and from under 1,500 subjects provided by 6 global collaborators. The repertoires were made available in a free public database intended to serve as a resource for research on the immune response to SARS-CoV-2. The prospective study material was composed of cDNA or gDNA derived from T cells, B-cell-depleted T cells, or PBMCs. Where HLA class I and class II types were available, the types were taken from metadata supplied by the sample provider, not from assay-based typing.

Broad study findings and their caveats: Clinical and demographic metadata were provided uncurated, with the amount varying by source and participant.

Based on the germline V gene, the CDR1 and CDR2 sequences are SGHTA and FQGTGA. From its cysteine to its phenylalanine, the CDR3 spans 16 amino acids. The read is trimmed to its CDR3 DNA, 48 bases read in frame from base 1. V is shortened by 3 bases, J by 0 bases, and the region joining them spans 12 bases. Worth noting for this clone: Its cognate antigen has yet to be identified. The record has no base qualities; no much larger clone is one base away.

Collaborating institutions collected whole blood in K2EDTA tubes following their own protocols. For TCRbeta analysis, collaborators shipped samples in one of three forms: frozen whole blood, isolated PBMCs, or DNA extracted from either of those sample types. TCRbeta CDR3 regions were amplified from genomic DNA using the immunoSEQ Assay, a bias-controlled multiplex PCR. The authors processed their data as follows. The number of nucleated cells in each sample was estimated by amplification of reference gene primers within the assay. To quantify the absolute abundance of each unique TCRbeta CDR3 rearrangement, sequence reads were collapsed and filtered. For each sample, productive Simpson clonality was calculated as the square root of Simpson's diversity index over productive rearrangements. Not all clones reach the TCRdb copy of this immuneACCESS table, which keeps in-frame sequences only. Checked studies attribute under half of the gap to unresolved V genes and leave the rest unexplained. From that table come the V and J calls and clone size; the DNA was used to work out D and trimming. The sample records 120,000 or so clones, about 80% of which are singletons. In total, the top ten clones hold 12% of the sample.

This TCR came from a man aged 60-69 years with acute or convalescent COVID-19. This receptor chain uses TRBV7-3 and TRBJ1-5, and the D gene may be TRBD1, 6 bases matching. The sample consisted of peripheral blood. The nucleotide sequence is given as TGTGCCAGCAGCTTTCAGGACAGTTATAGCAATCAGCCCCAGCATTTT. It encodes CASSFQDSYSNQPQHF.